The text below deals with one T cell receptor (beta chain). The antigen it recognizes is unknown. The junction differs from germline at one of its ends, possibly a read error. Collaborating institutions collected whole blood in K2EDTA tubes following their own protocols. For TCRbeta analysis, collaborator samples were shipped as frozen whole blood, as isolated PBMCs, or as DNA extracted from either sample type. These data belong to a study of blood T cell repertoires in COVID-19 (dated by TCRdb to the early 2020s). Context from the whole study: Samples covering the acute and convalescent phases of COVID-19 were provided by collaborators in the United States, Italy and Spain. The material from the prospective study consisted of cDNA or gDNA derived from T cells, B-cell-depleted T cells, or PBMCs. Deeply sampled blood TCRbeta repertoires from subjects exposed to, actively infected with, or recovered from COVID-19 were included in the dataset. The repertoires were made available in a free public database intended to serve as a resource for research on the immune response to SARS-CoV-2. The samples were drawn from the first 160 participants of the ongoing ImmuneRACE study and from 1,254 subjects provided by 6 global collaborators. A de-identified subject ID, COVID-19 status, age in years and sex were almost always included in the sample metadata. Where HLA class I and class II types were available, the types were taken from metadata supplied by the sample provider, not from assay-based typing.

The immunoSEQ Assay, a bias-controlled multiplex PCR, was used to amplify TCRbeta CDR3 regions from genomic DNA. In the source study's methods: The number of nucleated cells in each sample was estimated by amplification of reference gene primers within the assay. Sequence reads were collapsed and filtered to measure the absolute abundance of every unique TCRbeta CDR3 rearrangement. Productive Simpson clonality was computed per sample as the square root of Simpson's diversity index over productive rearrangements. TCRdb took over this immuneACCESS table, retaining in-frame rearrangements with V and J assigned. Such tables are incomplete; in checked studies, under half of the missing clones stem from an unresolved V gene, and the remainder is unexplained. Clonal size and the V and J genes are those of that table, whereas D and trimming came from the DNA. Counted in this sample were about 90,000 clones; approximately 80% of them appeared once. The ten largest make up more than 6.5% of the sample.

Via the germline V gene, CDR1 is MGHRA and CDR2 YSYEKL. CDR3 length: 15 amino acids, cysteine to phenylalanine. This entry keeps only the CDR3 DNA: 45 bases, framed from base 1. Overall study results and their limits: The quantity of clinical and demographic metadata differed by source and by participant and was supplied without curation.

The sequenced material came from peripheral blood. The sequence is built from TRBV4-1 and TRBJ1-6, with no reliable assignment of the D segment. This receptor was taken from a man aged 65 to 85 with acute or convalescent COVID-19. This receptor has the CDR3 CASSQQDSHNSPLHF. DNA sequence: TGCGCCAGCAGCCAGCAGGACTCCCATAATTCACCCCTCCACTTT.